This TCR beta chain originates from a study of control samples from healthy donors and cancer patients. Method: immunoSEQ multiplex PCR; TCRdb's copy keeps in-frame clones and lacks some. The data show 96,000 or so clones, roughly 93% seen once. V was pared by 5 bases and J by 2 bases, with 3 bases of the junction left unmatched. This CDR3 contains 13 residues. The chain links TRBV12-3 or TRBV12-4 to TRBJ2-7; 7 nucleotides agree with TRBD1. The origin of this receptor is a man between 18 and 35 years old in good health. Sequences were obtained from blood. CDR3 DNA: TGTGCCAGCAGTAAACAGGGGACCTACGAGCAGTACTTC. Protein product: CASSKQGTYEQYF.